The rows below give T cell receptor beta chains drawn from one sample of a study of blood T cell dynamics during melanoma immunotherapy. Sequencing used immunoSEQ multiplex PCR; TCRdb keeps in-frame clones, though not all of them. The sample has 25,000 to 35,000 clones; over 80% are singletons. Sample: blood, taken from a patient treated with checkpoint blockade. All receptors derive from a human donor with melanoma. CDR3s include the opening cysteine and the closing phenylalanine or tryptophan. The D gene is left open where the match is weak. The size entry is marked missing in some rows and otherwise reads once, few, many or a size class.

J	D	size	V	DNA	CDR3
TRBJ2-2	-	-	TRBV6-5	TGTGCCAGCAGTTACTCCGGGGGAATCGACACCGGGGAGCTGTTTTTT	CASSYSGGIDTGELFF
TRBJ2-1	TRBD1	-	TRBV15	TGTGCCACCAGCAGGGGACGGGACAGATTTCTTAATGAGCAGTTCTTC	CATSRGRDRFLNEQFF
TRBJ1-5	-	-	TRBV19	TGTGCCAGTAGAGGGTCTGACAGGTTCAATCAGCCCCAGCATTTT	CASRGSDRFNQPQHF
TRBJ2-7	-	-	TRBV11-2	TGTGCCAGCAGCTTTGGTACAGCCTACGAGCAGTACTTC	CASSFGTAYEQYF
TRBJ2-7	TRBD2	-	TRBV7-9	TGTGCCAGCACCTCACCGTCTCTAGCGGGAGGTAACGAGCAGTACTTC	CASTSPSLAGGNEQYF
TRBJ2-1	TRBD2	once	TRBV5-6	TGTGCCAGCAGCCTAGGGACTAGCAGGTACAATGAGCAGTTCTTC	CASSLGTSRYNEQFF
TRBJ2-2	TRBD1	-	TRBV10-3	TGTGCCATCACCTTAGGGGGGACAGGGAGCACCGGGGAGCTGTTTTTT	CAITLGGTGSTGELFF
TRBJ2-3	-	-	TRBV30	TGTGCCTGGAGTTCCAGCACAGATACGCAGTATTTT	CAWSSSTDTQYF
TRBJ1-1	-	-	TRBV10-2	TGCGCCAGCAGAGAGGGACTGTCTGAAGCTTTCTTT	CASREGLSEAFF
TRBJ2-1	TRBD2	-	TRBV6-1	TGTGCCAGCAGTGATTATAGCGGGAAACCCAACAATGAGCAGTTCTTC	CASSDYSGKPNNEQFF
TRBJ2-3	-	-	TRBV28	TGTGCCAGCAGTAGCGGTTTTTTGGGAAGGTGGACAGATACGCAGTATTTT	CASSSGFLGRWTDTQYF
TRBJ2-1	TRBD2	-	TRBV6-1	TGTGCCACCAACAGCGGGAGGGCCGTCTACAATGAGCAGTTCTTC	CATNSGRAVYNEQFF
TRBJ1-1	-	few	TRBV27	TGTGCCAGCAGTCTCAATATGGGGGCTACTGAAGCTTTCTTT	CASSLNMGATEAFF
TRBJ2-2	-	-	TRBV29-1	TGCAGCGCAGGGGGGGGAGCGAACACCGGGGAGCTGTTTTTT	CSAGGGANTGELFF
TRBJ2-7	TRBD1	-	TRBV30	TGTGCCTGGCGGACAGGCCGTGCTTTCGACGAGCAGTACTTC	CAWRTGRAFDEQYF
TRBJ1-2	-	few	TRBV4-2	TGTGCCAGCAGCCAAGATCCCCAGGGCGCTAACTATGGCTACACCTTC	CASSQDPQGANYGYTF
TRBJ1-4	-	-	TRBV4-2	TGTGCCAGCAGCCTTCAGAGGGGGGAGGAAAAACTGTTTTTT	CASSLQRGEEKLFF
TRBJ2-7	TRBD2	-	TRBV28	TGTGCCAGCACCACACTAGCGGGTTCCTACGAGCAGTACTTC	CASTTLAGSYEQYF
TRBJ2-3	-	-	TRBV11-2	TGTGCCAGCAGCTTAATCTCCCTAGGCACAGATACGCAGTATTTT	CASSLISLGTDTQYF
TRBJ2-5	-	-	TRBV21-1	TGTGCCAGCATCCCTCGACCGGGGGATGCAAGCGCTCCCAAGACGAAAGAGACCCAGTACTTC	CASIPRPGDASAPKTKETQYF
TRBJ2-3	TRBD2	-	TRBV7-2	TGTGCCAGCAGCGCCCGGATGGGACTAGCGGGGGGTAGCACAGATACGCAGTATTTT	CASSARMGLAGGSTDTQYF
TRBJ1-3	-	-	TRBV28	TGTGCCAGCACCCTCGGGGGAGGTGGAAACACCATATATTTT	CASTLGGGGNTIYF
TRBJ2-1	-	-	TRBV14	TGTGCCAGCAGCGAACGGCGGGGCGGTAGAGGGGACAATGAGCAGTTCTTC	CASSERRGGRGDNEQFF
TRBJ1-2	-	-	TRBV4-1	TGCGCCAGCAGTCGGGACGGTGACTACACCTTC	CASSRDGDYTF
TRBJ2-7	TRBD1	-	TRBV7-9	TGTGCCAGCAGCTTATACCGGGACAGGGGGCAAGAGCAGTACTTC	CASSLYRDRGQEQYF
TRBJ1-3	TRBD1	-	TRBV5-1	TGCGCCAGCAGCCTAACAGGGGCTACTGGAAACACCATATATTTT	CASSLTGATGNTIYF
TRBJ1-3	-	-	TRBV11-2	TGTGCCAGCACCTTCGGAAGGGGCTCTGGAAACACCATATATTTT	CASTFGRGSGNTIYF
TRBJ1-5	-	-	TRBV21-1	TGTGCCAGCAGCAACCTAAGGGAGGTTGAGGGGACGGTTGATCAGCCCCAGCATTTT	CASSNLREVEGTVDQPQHF
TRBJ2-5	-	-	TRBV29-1	TGCAGCGTAAGGAGCCAAGAGACCCAGTACTTC	CSVRSQETQYF
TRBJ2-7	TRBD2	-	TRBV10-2	TGCGCCAGCAGTGAGTCTGTAGCGGGAGCCTCCTACGAGCAGTACTTC	CASSESVAGASYEQYF
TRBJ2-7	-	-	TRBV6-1	TGTGCCAGCAGTGGGGCAGGGGGGTCCTACGAGCAGTACTTC	CASSGAGGSYEQYF
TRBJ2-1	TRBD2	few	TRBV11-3	TGTGCCAGCAGCCAGATGACTAGCGGAGCCTACAATGAGCAGTTCTTC	CASSQMTSGAYNEQFF
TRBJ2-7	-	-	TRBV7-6	TGTGCCAGCAGCTTTCGGGGTGGGCGTGAGCAGTACTTC	CASSFRGGREQYF
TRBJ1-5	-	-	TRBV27	TGTGCCAGCAGTTTATCCAGGGGTTACAATCAGCCCCAGCATTTT	CASSLSRGYNQPQHF
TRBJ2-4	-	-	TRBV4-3	TGCGCCAGCAGCCAAGAACGGGGTCCGGGAGCCAAAAACATTCAGTACTTC	CASSQERGPGAKNIQYF
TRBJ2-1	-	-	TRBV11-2	TGTGCCAGCAGCTTAGTGGCAGGATCGTACCACAATGAGCAGTTCTTC	CASSLVAGSYHNEQFF
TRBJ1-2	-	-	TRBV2	TGTGCCAGCAACGAGATCTTAGTTTCCAATGGCTACACCTTC	CASNEILVSNGYTF
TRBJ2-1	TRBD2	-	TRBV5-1	TGCGCCAGCAGCTTGGGGACTAGCGGATACAATGAGCAGTTCTTC	CASSLGTSGYNEQFF
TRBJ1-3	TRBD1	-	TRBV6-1	TGTGCCAGCAGTGTATCCTCTAGGACAGGGGGGGCATCCTCTGGAAACACCATATATTTT	CASSVSSRTGGASSGNTIYF
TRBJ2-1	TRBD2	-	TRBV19	TGTGCCAGTAGGACTAGCGGGGTTTACAATGAGCAGTTCTTC	CASRTSGVYNEQFF
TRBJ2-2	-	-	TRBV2	TGTGCCAGCAGAGAAGGACATCTGAACACCGGGGAGCTGTTTTTT	CASREGHLNTGELFF
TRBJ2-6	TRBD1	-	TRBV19	TGTGCCAGTAGTCTTGGGACAGGTGGGGCCAACGTCCTGACTTTC	CASSLGTGGANVLTF
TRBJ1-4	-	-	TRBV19	TGTGCCAGTAGTTACAGGGCCGAAAAACTGTTTTTT	CASSYRAEKLFF
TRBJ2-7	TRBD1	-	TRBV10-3	TGTGCCACCACCCCCGGACCGGGACAGGGGGCCTACGAGCAGTACTTC	CATTPGPGQGAYEQYF
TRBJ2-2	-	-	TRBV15	TGTGCCACCAGCAGAGATCTAGCGAAGGCCGGGGAGCTGTTTTTT	CATSRDLAKAGELFF
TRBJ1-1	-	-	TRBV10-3	TGTGCCATCAGTGGTGGGGGGGGCCCTATGAACACTGAAGCTTTCTTT	CAISGGGGPMNTEAFF
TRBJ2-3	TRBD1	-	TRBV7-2	TGTGCCAGCAGCTTACCGGGACAGGGCGGTACGCAGTATTTT	CASSLPGQGGTQYF
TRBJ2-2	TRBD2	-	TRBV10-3	TGTGCCATCAGCGGTAGGACTAGCGGGGTATCGAACACCGGGGAGCTGTTTTTT	CAISGRTSGVSNTGELFF